This T cell receptor beta chain was identified during a study of CD8+ T cells in alopecia areata. The treatment: oral pan-JAK inhibitor, 5-10 mg twice daily. Once RNA had been extracted, it was reverse transcribed into cDNA to act as the sequencing template. The assay was immunoSEQ multiplex PCR, and TCRdb's table has in-frame clones only and misses some. The data hold under 130,000 clones, with 85% to 90% observed a single time. This clone was seen once. Trimming cost V 1 base and J 3 bases, with 13 bases left between them. Germline CDR1 GTSNPN, CDR2 SVGIG (reference sequence). This CDR3 spans 15 amino acids.

The sample here was CD8+ T cells sorted from blood, taken between weeks 30 and 35, from a patient treated with tofacitinib. This rearrangement joins TRBV30 to TRBJ2-1; TRBD2 might be the D (6 bases). The source is a human donor with alopecia areata. The CDR3 loop reads CAWSATGLVYNEQFF. DNA for the CDR3: TGTGCCTGGAGTGCCACGGGACTTGTCTACAATGAGCAGTTCTTC.